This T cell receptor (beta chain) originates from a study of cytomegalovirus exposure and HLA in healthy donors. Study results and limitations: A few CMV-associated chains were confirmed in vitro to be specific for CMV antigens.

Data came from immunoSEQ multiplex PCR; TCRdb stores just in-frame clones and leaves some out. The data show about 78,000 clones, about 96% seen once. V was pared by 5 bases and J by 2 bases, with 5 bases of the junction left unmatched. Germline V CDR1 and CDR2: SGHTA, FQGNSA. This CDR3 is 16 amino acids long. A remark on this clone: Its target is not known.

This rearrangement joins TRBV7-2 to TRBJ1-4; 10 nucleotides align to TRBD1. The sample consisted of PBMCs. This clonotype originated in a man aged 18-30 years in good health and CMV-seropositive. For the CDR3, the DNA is TGTGCCAGCAGCGAACCGGGACAGGGGACTAATGAAAAACTGTTTTTT. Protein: CASSEPGQGTNEKLFF.